The 22 T cell receptor beta chains below were found in one sample sequenced in a study of blood T cell repertoires in COVID-19. Produced via immunoSEQ multiplex PCR; TCRdb's table is partial and in-frame only. The sample records about 280,000 clones, 85% being singletons. The sample taken for sequencing was peripheral blood. The receptors stem from a human donor in a cohort sampled during active COVID-19.

The chain joins TRBV19 to TRBJ2-1; 10 nucleotides agree with TRBD2. The V gene's germline CDR1 is LNHDA and CDR2 SQIVND (reference sequence). This CDR3 contains 16 residues. J was trimmed by 5 bases and V by 8 bases; bases with no gene match: 12. CDR3 DNA: TGTGCCAGTCTTAAAGGTCCAGCGGGAGGGGACAATGAGCAGTTCTTC. It is translated as CASLKGPAGGDNEQFF.

About this clone itself: Other DNA variants within this sample encode the same CDR3. The V gene is TRBV6-5, the J gene TRBJ1-2; the D is unclear. CDR1 and CDR2 (germline): MNHEY, SVGAGI. V was trimmed by 2 bases and J by 1 base, leaving 5 bases between them. The CDR3 has 13 amino acids. The CDR3 sequence: CASSYGRNYGYTF. The CDR3 DNA is TGTGCCAGCAGTTACGGCCGTAACTATGGCTACACCTTC.

CDR3 sequence (DNA): TGTGCCAGCAGCGTAGCTCCTGGCGGGGCCCCTGACGAGCAGTACTTC. Amino acids: CASSVAPGGAPDEQYF. This chain connects TRBV9 to TRBJ2-7; maybe TRBD2 (6 bases). Germline V gene sequence: CDR1 SGDLS, CDR2 YYNGEE. The CDR3 is made up of 16 amino acids. The V and J ends lost 0 bases and 5 bases respectively, with 18 bases between them.

V gene TRBV6-5 combines with J gene TRBJ2-5; TRBD2 matches at 7 bases. The CDR3 sequence is 14 residues long. The V and J ends lost 5 bases and 3 bases, in that order; junction bases with no gene match: 6. Germline loops: CDR1 MNHEY, CDR2 SVGAGI. CDR3 region: CASSKRTREETQYF. Here the CDR3 DNA reads TGTGCCAGCAGTAAGCGGACTAGAGAAGAGACCCAGTACTTC.

V and J are TRBV7-6 and TRBJ1-3; TRBD1 matches at 7 bases. Per the germline V gene, CDR1 is SGHVS and CDR2 is FNYEAQ. The CDR3 covers 15 residues. Trimming removed 5 bases from V and 2 bases from J; junction bases left unmatched: 6. CDR3 bases: TGTGCCAGCAGCCCCCAGACAGGGACTGGAAACACCATATATTTT. Translated: CASSPQTGTGNTIYF.

V is TRBV3-1 (or the pseudogene TRBV3-2) and J is TRBJ1-1; no firm D call. V was shortened by 1 base and J by 0 bases, with 12 bases between the two germline ends. This CDR3 is built from 16 residues. CDR1 LGHDT and CDR2 YNNKEL come from the germline V gene (reference sequence). CDR3 bases: TGTGCCAGCAGCCAAGCCGGTGTGGCGGTGAACACTGAAGCTTTCTTT. It specifies CASSQAGVAVNTEAFF.

V usage is TRBV2 and J usage is TRBJ2-3; 7 bases are shared with TRBD2. Germline assignment: CDR1 SNHLY and CDR2 FYNNEI. Losses at the gene ends were 7 bases for V and 5 bases for J; bases not matched to a gene: 9. The CDR3 is made up of 14 amino acids. The CDR3 loop is CASTERERGDTQYF. Written as DNA, the CDR3 is TGTGCCAGCACTGAGCGGGAAAGGGGAGATACGCAGTATTTT.

This clone appeared once. J is TRBJ1-2 and V is TRBV6-2 or TRBV6-3, with 9 bases lining up with TRBD1. The CDR3 loop spans 13 amino acids. Germline V gene data show CDR1 as MNHEY and CDR2 as SVGEGT. With 5 bases clipped from V and 6 bases from J, the junction kept 4 bases outside the gene matches. The chain's CDR3 is CASSTTGGNGYTF. The CDR3 nucleotides are TGTGCCAGCAGTACGACAGGGGGTAATGGCTACACCTTC.

The J gene is TRBJ2-1, the V gene TRBV9; the D gene is possibly TRBD2 (5 bases). Looked up from germline, CDR1 is SGDLS and CDR2 is YYNGEE. CDR3 length: 15 residues. With 5 bases removed from V and 3 bases from J, the gap between germline ends came to 15 bases. CDR3 DNA: TGTGCCAGCAGTGGAGGCGGCGGCCTCTACAATGAGCAGTTCTTC. It codes for CASSGGGGLYNEQFF.

The chain is built from TRBV5-1 and TRBJ1-5; 9 bases align to TRBD1. There are 16 residues in the CDR3. Looked up from germline, CDR1 is SGHRS and CDR2 is YFSETQ. The ends lost 0 bases at V and 2 bases at J; junction bases unmatched: 3. The CDR3 nucleotides are TGCGCCAGCAGCTTGGGGGACAGGGTGGGCAATCAGCCCCAGCATTTT. Translation gives CASSLGDRVGNQPQHF.

The V call is TRBV11-2, the J call TRBJ1-5; unclear D gene. CDR1 and CDR2 (germline): SGHAT, FQNNGV. Trimming shortened V by 1 base and J by 7 bases, and 11 bases separated the two germline ends. This CDR3 has 14 amino acids. Written as DNA, the CDR3 is TGTGCCAGCAGCTTAGGGGTTCAGGCCCAGCCCCAGCATTTT. Its protein product is CASSLGVQAQPQHF.

The V and J genes are TRBV27 and TRBJ1-6; 7 bases align to TRBD1. CDR1 is MNHEY and CDR2 is SMNVEV in the germline V gene (reference sequence). V was pared by 7 bases and J by 7 bases, with 10 bases of the junction left unmatched. The CDR3 spans 15 residues. The DNA for the CDR3 is TGTGCCAGCACAACGTCCGGGACAGTAAATTCACCCCTCCACTTT. This sequence encodes CASTTSGTVNSPLHF.

This rearrangement joins TRBV6-5 to TRBJ1-5; no definite D call. Germline CDR1 MNHEY, CDR2 SVGAGI. This CDR3 is 14 amino acids long. With 5 bases removed from V and 7 bases from J, the gap between germline ends came to 15 bases. CDR3 in DNA: TGTGCCAGCAGTCCCGGAGGGTTAAAACAGCCCCAGCATTTT. This gives the protein CASSPGGLKQPQHF.

This clone has a single count. The CDR3 coding sequence is TGTGCCAGCTCACAACAGGGTCTTAATCAGCCCCAGCATTTT. Translating gives CASSQQGLNQPQHF. The rearrangement uses TRBV18 and TRBJ1-5; D may be TRBD1 (6 bases). The V gene's germline CDR1 is KGHSH and CDR2 LQKENI. V was pared by 4 bases and J by 4 bases, with 11 bases between. The CDR3 totals 14 residues.

This chain's CDR3 is CASRQVNNSPLHF. CDR3 DNA: TGTGCCAGCAGACAGGTTAATAATTCACCCCTCCACTTT. This chain links TRBV28 with TRBJ1-6; possible D gene TRBD1, 5 bases. Germline loops: CDR1 MDHEN, CDR2 SYDVKM. The CDR3 is 13 residues long. The V and J ends lost 6 bases and 5 bases respectively, with 8 bases between them.

In this sample, this clone turned up once. V and J are TRBV18 and TRBJ1-4, with D tentatively TRBD1 (6 bases). The V gene lost 3 bases and the J gene lost 4 bases, with 12 bases spanning the gap. Germline V lookup: CDR1 KGHSH, CDR2 LQKENI. The CDR3 is made up of 15 amino acids. For the CDR3, the DNA is TGTGCCAGCTCACCCCCAGGGGATTATAATGAAAAACTGTTTTTT. Its protein is CASSPPGDYNEKLFF.

This chain uses TRBV27 with TRBJ1-5, with D possibly matching TRBD1 (6 bases). The CDR3 loop spans 18 amino acids. Trimming removed 5 bases from V and 0 bases from J, with 20 bases in between. Germline values: CDR1 MNHEY, CDR2 SMNVEV (reference sequence). As DNA, the CDR3 is TGTGCCAGCAGTCCTTACCTCGGGGGGGCGAATAGCAATCAGCCCCAGCATTTT. Translating gives CASSPYLGGANSNQPQHF.

The chain has TRBV28 and TRBJ1-1, with D perhaps TRBD1 (5 bases). The CDR3 has 15 residues. Germline V CDR1 and CDR2: MDHEN, SYDVKM. V lost 1 base and J lost 1, with 10 bases in between. CDR3 sequence reads: CASSLYGQGNTEAFF. As DNA, the CDR3 is TGTGCCAGCAGTTTATACGGACAAGGGAACACTGAAGCTTTCTTT.

V gene TRBV2 combines with J gene TRBJ2-3; tentative D call: TRBD2 (6 bases). The CDR3 has 14 amino acids. Between the trimmed V and J ends, which lost 9 bases and 2 bases, there was a span of 15 bases. CDR1 is SNHLY, CDR2 FYNNEI, per germline. The CDR3 region has the DNA TGTGCCAGTCTGTTGGGGGAGGTCACAGATACGCAGTATTTT. This translates into CASLLGEVTDTQYF.

The gene calls are TRBV6-5 and TRBJ1-6, with 11 bases fitting TRBD1. Germline CDR1 and CDR2: MNHEY and SVGAGI. J gave up 10 bases and V 7 bases, and 6 bases lay outside the gene matches. CDR3 length equals 14 residues. CDR3 residues: CASTRTGGVSPLHF. The CDR3 DNA reads TGTGCCAGCACCAGGACAGGGGGCGTCTCACCCCTCCACTTT.

This clone was detected only a few times. The V call is TRBV2, the J call TRBJ1-4; D might be TRBD1 (5 bases). CDR1 SNHLY and CDR2 FYNNEI come from the germline V gene. The CDR3 runs 15 residues. The V end was cut by 6 bases, the J end by 0 bases, with 11 bases between. The DNA for the CDR3 is TGTGCCAGCAGGATGACAGCTGCAACTAATGAAAAACTGTTTTTT. Its translation is CASRMTAATNEKLFF.

CDR3 amino acids: CAISERERSYTF. DNA of the CDR3: TGTGCCATCAGTGAACGGGAAAGGAGCTACACCTTC. The chain is built from TRBV10-3 and TRBJ1-2; D is unresolved. V was trimmed by 3 bases and J by 9 bases, leaving 11 bases between them. This CDR3 is built from 12 residues. CDR1 and CDR2 from the germline V gene are ENHRY and SYGVKD.